This T cell receptor (beta chain) was sequenced for a study of immune characteristics of hereditary and idiopathic chronic pancreatitis. About the full investigation: Local pancreatic immune cells and TCRbeta repertoires were profiled in hereditary and idiopathic chronic pancreatitis and were compared with control organ donor pancreases. In total, 4 or 5 control pancreases, roughly 7 hereditary chronic pancreatitis pancreases and roughly six idiopathic chronic pancreatitis pancreases underwent TCRbeta sequencing. The gDNA-based approach was selected because the approach required minimal in vitro experimental manipulation of T cells infiltrating the pancreas. The investigation overall reported the following: Both chronic pancreatitis groups showed significantly increased TCRbeta repertoire diversity and reduced clonality versus controls. Because patient tissue could be obtained only at the time of TPIAT, differences in disease duration may have affected the immune findings. The study did not include chronic pancreatitis caused by alcohol use. Numbers of productive TCR rearrangements correlated positively with disease severity scores among under 15 chronic pancreatitis patients.

Regarding this clone: What antigen it recognizes has not been identified. The record has no base qualities; no much larger clone is one base away.

The library was obtained by the immunoSEQ multiplex PCR assay. The TCRbeta CDR3 region and adjacent sequences were amplified and sequenced from pancreatic genomic DNA. In the paper's pipeline: Repertoire diversity was assessed as a mean normalized Shannon-Wiener index, together with productive clonality and counts of productive rearrangements. Control and chronic pancreatitis repertoire metrics were compared by means of the nonparametric Mann-Whitney U test. CDR3beta sequences with identical amino acid composition and length across subjects were defined as shared clonotypes. This is the immuneACCESS table as TCRdb keeps it, with only in-frame sequences that have V and J called. A part of the clones is gone; compared with another copy, unresolved V genes explain less than half, and the rest is unexplained. V and J calls and clone size follow that table, whereas D and trimming were derived from the DNA. This sample gives roughly 13,000 clones in total; about 70% of them show up just once. The ten top clones hold approximately 14% of the sample.

Patients undergoing total pancreatectomy with islet autotransplantation (TPIAT) were the source of the chronic pancreatitis pancreas tissue. Included chronic pancreatitis patients had no known history of diabetes. Genomic DNA was extracted directly from bulk pancreas tissue, without T cell sorting, for TCRbeta sequencing. Pancreas tissues from patients and organ donors were collected consecutively at two US centers. The clonotype was recovered from a human donor with chronic pancreatitis. The specimen sequenced was pancreas tissue with hereditary chronic pancreatitis.

The CDR3 has the sequence CASSHDPLFARRISYNEQFF. The nucleotide sequence is given as TGTGCCAGCAGTCATGACCCCCTCTTCGCCCGTCGGATCTCCTACAATGAGCAGTTCTTC. The chain is encoded by TRBV6-6 joined to TRBJ2-1; there is no confident call for the D gene. The germline ends are 26 bases apart after V is trimmed by 5 bases and J by 0 bases. The CDR3 contains 20 residues, cysteine and phenylalanine counted. Only the CDR3 portion is preserved as DNA: 60 bases, with reading frame beginning at the first base. CDR1 and CDR2 (MNHNY, SVGAGI) derive from the germline V gene (reference sequence).